The T cell receptor beta chain described here comes from a study of blood T cell repertoires in COVID-19. The CDR3 extends over 18 amino acids. Germline assignment: CDR1 SGHNT and CDR2 YYREEE (reference sequence). Between the trimmed V and J ends, which lost 4 bases and 7 bases, there was a span of 26 bases. In the authors' methods: Estimates of nucleated cell counts were drawn from the amplification of reference gene primers. The assay was immunoSEQ multiplex PCR, and TCRdb's table has in-frame clones only and misses some. V and J calls and clone size follow that table, whereas D and trimming were derived from the DNA. Of fewer than 450,000 clones listed, roughly 88% are singletons.

Sequencing input: PBMCs or T cells enriched from blood (not recorded which). This chain links TRBV5-4 with TRBJ1-4, with D perhaps TRBD1 (6 bases). This receptor was taken from a woman in her 40s with acute COVID-19. For the CDR3, the DNA is TGTGCCAGCAGCCATCAAAATAAGGGGGGGAAGCTTCCTGAAAAACTGTTTTTT. The encoded protein is CASSHQNKGGKLPEKLFF.